Presented here are 28 T cell receptor beta chains from one specimen sequenced in a study of blood T cell repertoires in COVID-19. Repertoires were generated with immunoSEQ multiplex PCR, while TCRdb's copy carries only in-frame clones and drops some. The sample consists of about 250,000 clones, about nine tenths of them appearing once. Sequences were obtained from PBMCs or T cells enriched from blood (not recorded which). The receptor set was obtained from a woman aged 25 to 39 with acute COVID-19.

The V and J genes are TRBV7-9 and TRBJ2-7; 8 positions match TRBD1. Germline V gene sequence: CDR1 SEHNR, CDR2 FQNEAQ (reference sequence). The CDR3 is 15 residues long. The J segment lost 4 bases and the V segment lost 1 base, leaving 6 bases of the junction unmatched. Written as DNA, the CDR3 is TGTGCCAGCAGCTTAGGTCAGGGGGCGCGGTACGAGCAGTACTTC. Translation: CASSLGQGARYEQYF.

V usage is TRBV4-1 and J usage is TRBJ1-2; 7 nucleotides agree with TRBD1. V dropped 3 bases and J dropped 4; count of bases not matched to a gene: 8. This CDR3 region has 15 residues. Germline V gene lookup returns CDR1 MGHRA and CDR2 YSYEKL. In nucleotides, the CDR3 is TGCGCCAGCAGCCAGGGACACAGGGGAGTCTATGGCTACACCTTC. Amino acids: CASSQGHRGVYGYTF.

The chain links TRBV7-2 to TRBJ1-2, with 8 bases lining up with TRBD1. The CDR3 is 17 residues long. From germline, CDR1 is SGHTA and CDR2 FQGNSA. Unmatched junction bases numbered 15, after V lost 3 bases and J lost 6 bases. For the CDR3, the DNA is TGTGCCAGCAGCTTTCGGGCAGGGGGCACTATCAATAATGGCTACACCTTC. Residues: CASSFRAGGTINNGYTF.

This chain uses TRBV24-1 with TRBJ1-2, with a tentative D call TRBD1 (6 bases). Germline V CDR1 and CDR2: KGHDR, SFDVKD. The CDR3 runs 14 residues. The V end lost 4 bases, the J end lost 4 bases, and 12 bases lay between the germline ends. The CDR3 coding sequence is TGTGCCACCAGTGACTCCGGGACACCCTATGGCTACACCTTC. Amino acid sequence: CATSDSGTPYGYTF.

The CDR3 region has the DNA TGTGCCAGCAGTGAACAGACAGGGTTGAGCAATCAGCCCCAGCATTTT. Encoded protein: CASSEQTGLSNQPQHF. The gene calls are TRBV6-1 and TRBJ1-5, with TRBD1 identical over 7 bases. The CDR3 loop spans 16 amino acids. V gave up 2 bases and J gave up 1 base; unmatched junction bases: 5. Germline lookup yields CDR1 MNHNS and CDR2 SASEGT.

The CDR3 coding sequence is TGCGCCAGCAGCCGCGAAGGGACAGGGGTCGTTTTTACGGGCAATCAGCCCCAGCATTTT. Amino acid sequence: CASSREGTGVVFTGNQPQHF. The genes are TRBV4-1 and TRBJ1-5; 10 bases agree with TRBD1. CDR1 MGHRA and CDR2 YSYEKL come from the germline V gene. CDR3 length: 20 residues. J lost 2 bases, V lost 4 bases, and 17 bases had no gene match.

V and J are TRBV10-3 and TRBJ1-1; 8 positions match TRBD1. The V and J ends lost 8 bases and 3 bases, in that order; junction bases with no gene match: 2. The CDR3 extends over 12 amino acids. CDR1 is ENHRY and CDR2 is SYGVKD in the germline V gene. CDR3 nucleotides: TGTGCCATCCAGGGGGCGGACACTGAAGCTTTCTTT. This encodes CAIQGADTEAFF.

The rearrangement uses TRBV7-9 and TRBJ1-4; no reliable D call. Trimming cost V 0 bases and J 6 bases, with 14 bases left between them. The CDR3 loop spans 16 amino acids. Germline CDR1 SEHNR, CDR2 FQNEAQ (reference sequence). The CDR3 DNA reads as TGTGCCAGCAGCTTAGCGGTCCCAGGTATAGATGAAAAACTGTTTTTT. Its translation is CASSLAVPGIDEKLFF.

J is TRBJ1-4 and V is TRBV11-2; 10 bases are shared with TRBD1. The V gene's germline CDR1 is SGHAT and CDR2 FQNNGV. With 3 bases clipped from V and 10 bases from J, the junction kept 5 bases outside the gene matches. The CDR3 sequence is 14 residues long. Written as DNA, the CDR3 is TGTGCCAGCAGCTTCCGACAGGGGGCTGGAAAACTGTTTTTT. Translated: CASSFRQGAGKLFF. Based on the CDR3 plus reference TRBV11-2 and TRBJ1-4, the full variable domain is EAGVAQSPRYKIIEKRQSVAFWCNPISGHATLYWYQQILGQGPKLLIQFQNNGVVDDSQLPKDRFSAERLKGVDSTLKIQPAKLEDSAVYLCASSFRQGAGKLFFGSGTQLSVL.

The chain links TRBV30 to TRBJ2-3; 8 positions match TRBD2. The CDR3 runs 13 residues. Germline CDR1 reads GTSNPN; CDR2 reads SVGIG (reference sequence). The V gene end was trimmed by 5 bases and the J gene end by 7 bases; junction bases not matched to a gene: 8. The CDR3 protein is CAWVGRGGNTQYF. The CDR3 coding sequence is TGTGCCTGGGTTGGACGGGGGGGCAATACGCAGTATTTT.

This chain links TRBV19 with TRBJ2-2, with D possibly being TRBD2 (6 bases). Trimming took 4 bases from V and 6 from J, leaving 12 bases between them. This CDR3 comprises 14 residues. Per germline, CDR1 LNHDA and CDR2 SQIVND (reference sequence). The CDR3 coding sequence is TGTGCCAGTAGTAGCCCGGGACTTTCCGGGGAGCTGTTTTTT. It codes for CASSSPGLSGELFF.

The chain links TRBV2 to TRBJ1-6, with 11 bases that match TRBD1. Trimming at V came to 7 bases and at J to 9 bases, leaving 5 bases not matched to a gene. This CDR3 is 14 amino acids long. Germline V gene lookup returns CDR1 SNHLY and CDR2 FYNNEI. The CDR3 reads CASTGQGAVSPLHF. CDR3 coding DNA: TGTGCCAGCACCGGACAGGGGGCGGTTTCACCCCTCCACTTT.

This rearrangement joins TRBV6-5 to TRBJ2-7, with a weak D call TRBD1 (5 bases). Trimming stripped 2 bases from V and 5 bases from J, with 10 bases between. The CDR3 consists of 13 residues. The germline CDR1 and CDR2 sequences are MNHEY and SVGAGI. The CDR3 sequence: CASSYAGKDEQYF. The CDR3 DNA reads as TGTGCCAGCAGTTACGCAGGGAAGGACGAGCAGTACTTC.

This clone turned up a few times. The rearrangement links TRBV2 to TRBJ1-4; D is uncertain. V lost 1 base, J lost 16 bases, and 13 bases lay in between. CDR3 length: 12 amino acids. Germline V lookup: CDR1 SNHLY, CDR2 FYNNEI. The CDR3 region is CASSEGTGTKFF. The CDR3 DNA is TGTGCCAGCAGTGAAGGTACGGGAACAAAGTTTTTT. The complete variable domain, with remaining parts taken from reference TRBV2 and TRBJ1-4, reads EPEVTQTPSHQVTQMGQEVILRCVPISNHLYFYWYRQILGQKVEFLVSFYNNEISEKSEIFDDQFSVERPDGSNFTLKIRSTKLEDSAMYFCASSEGTGTKFFGSGTQLSVL.

This CDR3 is CASSLDRDNTIYF. The CDR3 coding sequence is TGTGCCAGCTCACTAGACAGGGACAACACCATATATTTT. The chain carries TRBV18 and TRBJ1-3, with 7 bases aligning to TRBD1. The CDR3 is 13 residues long. The J segment lost 7 bases and the V segment lost 4 bases, leaving 4 bases of the junction unmatched. CDR1 and CDR2 (germline): KGHSH, LQKENI.

The chain joins TRBV5-1 to TRBJ1-1; D remains unclear. From germline, CDR1 is SGHRS and CDR2 YFSETQ. The CDR3 spans 14 residues. Trimming removed 7 bases at V and 4 bases at J, with 17 bases between. The CDR3 reads CASSEPGRGTEAFF. DNA of the CDR3: TGCGCCAGCTCGGAACCGGGTCGAGGCACTGAAGCTTTCTTT.

This clone was recorded once. The gene calls are TRBV4-3 and TRBJ1-1; possible D gene TRBD1, 6 bases. Germline CDR1 and CDR2: LGHNA and YSLEER. CDR3 size: 14 residues. V was clipped by 5 bases and J by 0 bases, with 10 bases between them. Here the CDR3 DNA reads TGCGCCAGCAGCAAGGACAGCTTGAACACTGAAGCTTTCTTT. This translates into CASSKDSLNTEAFF.

V gene TRBV2 combines with J gene TRBJ1-6; 9 bases agree with TRBD1. Germline CDR1 is SNHLY and CDR2 is FYNNEI. The CDR3 runs 14 residues. Losses at the gene ends were 4 bases for V and 8 bases for J; bases not matched to a gene: 3. CDR3 DNA: TGTGCCAGCAGTGTTACAGGGGGCGATTCACCCCTCCACTTT. It yields the protein CASSVTGGDSPLHF.

This chain joins TRBV6-2 or TRBV6-3 and TRBJ2-2, with TRBD1 matching 9 bases. Germline CDR1 reads MNHEY; CDR2 reads SVGEGT. The CDR3 is 15 residues long. The V segment lost 0 bases and the J segment 6 bases; nucleotides outside the gene matches: 2. CDR3 sequence reads: CASSYSTGGAGELFF. CDR3 DNA sequence: TGTGCCAGCAGTTACTCGACAGGGGGTGCCGGGGAGCTGTTTTTT.

This chain uses TRBV11-2 with TRBJ1-6; D is ambiguous. The CDR3 is 13 residues long. The V gene's germline CDR1 is SGHAT and CDR2 FQNNGV. Trimming shortened V by 0 bases and J by 6 bases, and 3 bases separated the two germline ends. CDR3 nucleotide sequence: TGTGCCAGCAGCTTAGATCTTAATTCACCCCTCCACTTT. Translated: CASSLDLNSPLHF. The full variable domain, its missing parts supplied by reference TRBV11-2 and TRBJ1-6, is EAGVAQSPRYKIIEKRQSVAFWCNPISGHATLYWYQQILGQGPKLLIQFQNNGVVDDSQLPKDRFSAERLKGVDSTLKIQPAKLEDSAVYLCASSLDLNSPLHFGNGTRLTVT.

The V call is TRBV11-2, the J call TRBJ2-1, with 8 bases identical to TRBD1. The germline V gene has CDR1 SGHAT and CDR2 FQNNGV. CDR3 length: 17 residues. The V and J ends lost 0 bases and 7 bases, in that order; junction bases with no gene match: 11. The CDR3 DNA sequence: TGTGCCAGCAGCTTAGATCCCCCAGGGGGCAGTGTAAATGAGCAGTTCTTC. This gives the protein CASSLDPPGGSVNEQFF.

The genes are TRBV9 and TRBJ2-2; weak D call: TRBD2 (5 bases). This CDR3 has 15 residues. V lost 4 bases to trimming and J lost 0 bases, with 10 bases between them. Germline CDR1 and CDR2: SGDLS and YYNGEE. The CDR3 loop is CASSTSSPNTGELFF. The CDR3, as DNA: TGTGCCAGCAGCACATCTAGCCCGAACACCGGGGAGCTGTTTTTT. Drawing the rest from reference TRBV9 and TRBJ2-2, the complete variable domain is DSGVTQTPKHLITATGQRVTLRCSPRSGDLSVYWYQQSLDQGLQFLIQYYNGEERAKGNILERFSAQQFPDLHSELNLSSLELGDSALYFCASSTSSPNTGELFFGEGSRLTVL.

The chain uses TRBV19 and TRBJ1-1; 7 nucleotides align to TRBD1. The CDR3 consists of 14 residues. V shed 3 bases, J shed 4 bases, and the junction held 5 bases outside the gene matches. Germline V gene lookup returns CDR1 LNHDA and CDR2 SQIVND (reference sequence). The CDR3 here is CASSMTGSSTEAFF. CDR3 DNA sequence: TGTGCCAGTAGTATGACAGGGTCTAGCACTGAAGCTTTCTTT.

The V gene is TRBV7-2, the J gene TRBJ1-4, with 10 positions matching TRBD1. Per the germline V gene, CDR1 is SGHTA and CDR2 is FQGNSA. This CDR3 region has 21 residues. Trimming took 0 bases from V and 3 from J; bases not matched to a gene: 16. The CDR3 region has the DNA TGTGCCAGCAGCTTAGCTCCACCTCGACAGGGGGCGCGGGTATCTAATGAAAAACTGTTTTTT. Protein: CASSLAPPRQGARVSNEKLFF.

V gene TRBV6-5 combines with J gene TRBJ2-7; no firm D call. CDR3 length equals 12 residues. Germline-derived CDR1 and CDR2 are MNHEY and SVGAGI. Trimming shortened V by 8 bases and J by 6 bases, and 14 bases separated the two germline ends. CDR3 DNA sequence: TGTGCCAGCGCCGACTCTGCCCGCGAGCAGTACTTC. This gives the protein CASADSAREQYF.

The chain combines TRBV7-9 with TRBJ1-2; D gene uncertain. This CDR3 region has 12 residues. CDR1 and CDR2 from the germline V gene are SEHNR and FQNEAQ (reference sequence). V lost 5 bases and J lost 4, with 8 bases in between. The CDR3 DNA is TGTGCCAGCAGCGAGAGAATCTATGGCTACACCTTC. Its protein product is CASSERIYGYTF. Together with reference TRBV7-9 and TRBJ1-2, the CDR3 gives the full variable domain: DTGVSQNPRHKITKRGQNVTFRCDPISEHNRLYWYRQTLGQGPEFLTYFQNEAQLEKSRLLSDRFSAERPKGSFSTLEIQRTEQGDSAMYLCASSERIYGYTFGSGTRLTVV.

The genes are TRBV6-5 and TRBJ1-3; D is undetermined. Germline V lookup: CDR1 MNHEY, CDR2 SVGAGI. The CDR3 extends over 15 amino acids. V was cut by 5 bases and J by 2 bases, with 13 bases left in between. CDR3 DNA sequence: TGTGCCAGCAGTAACCCTTTTAGCGCTGGAAACACCATATATTTT. Its translation is CASSNPFSAGNTIYF.

The chain links TRBV19 to TRBJ2-3; 11 bases match TRBD2. This CDR3 contains 18 residues. Germline V CDR1 and CDR2: LNHDA, SQIVND (reference sequence). J was trimmed by 6 bases and V by 5 bases; bases with no gene match: 16. Written as DNA, the CDR3 is TGTGCCAGTAGTGCCCGTGGTGGTAGCGGGGGGGCTGGTGATACGCAGTATTTT. Protein sequence: CASSARGGSGGAGDTQYF.